One sample yielded the 28 T cell receptor beta chains listed below, sequenced in a study of OX40 agonist ivuxolimab in advanced cancers. TCRdb keeps only in-frame clones here, not all; method: immunoSEQ multiplex PCR. The sample contains about 81,000 clones, roughly 91% of which appear only once. The sequenced sample was CD4+ or CD8+ T cells sorted from blood, obtained in a trial of the OX40 agonist ivuxolimab. The origin of the receptors is an adult with an advanced solid tumor such as melanoma, head and neck, liver or kidney cancer.

The chain carries TRBV28 and TRBJ2-7; a weak D match, TRBD1 (5 bases). The V gene lost 8 bases and the J gene lost 0 bases, with 20 bases spanning the gap. The CDR3 runs to 16 residues. CDR1 and CDR2 from the germline V gene are MDHEN and SYDVKM. The CDR3 reads CASSSPVGANSYEQYF. The CDR3, as DNA: TGTGCCAGCTCCTCCCCGGTTGGGGCAAACTCCTACGAGCAGTACTTC. The full variable domain, its missing parts supplied by reference TRBV28 and TRBJ2-7, is DVKVTQSSRYLVKRTGEKVFLECVQDMDHENMFWYRQDPGLGLRLIYFSYDVKMKEKGDIPEGYSVSREKKERFSLILESASTNQTSMYLCASSSPVGANSYEQYFGPGTRLTVT.

In this sample, this clone turned up once. The rearrangement uses TRBV6-5 and TRBJ2-1; D ambiguous. The ends were cut back, 4 bases at V and 0 bases at J, with 13 bases in the middle. The germline V gene encodes CDR1 MNHEY and CDR2 SVGAGI. This CDR3 spans 16 amino acids. The CDR3: CASSLDLLSSYNEQFF. The CDR3 DNA reads as TGTGCCAGCAGTTTAGATTTGCTGAGCTCCTACAATGAGCAGTTCTTC.

This chain links TRBV13 with TRBJ2-2; 9 bases are shared with TRBD1. The CDR3 has 14 amino acids. Germline V gene sequence: CDR1 PRHDT, CDR2 FYEKMQ (reference sequence). V trimming: 3 bases; J trimming: 5 bases; junction bases outside the gene matches: 1. The CDR3 DNA sequence: TGTGCCAGCAGCTTGGGACAGGGAACCGGGGAGCTGTTTTTT. Amino acid sequence: CASSLGQGTGELFF.

The V call is TRBV19, the J call TRBJ1-2; the match to TRBD1 covers 7 bases. Germline values: CDR1 LNHDA, CDR2 SQIVND (reference sequence). The CDR3 length is 13 residues. The J segment lost 3 bases and the V segment lost 4 bases, leaving 2 bases of the junction unmatched. The chain's CDR3 is CASSRQGDYGYTF. The CDR3 region has the DNA TGTGCCAGTAGTAGGCAGGGGGACTATGGCTACACCTTC.

The gene calls are TRBV5-1 and TRBJ1-2; no clear D. V was shortened by 0 bases and J by 0 bases, with 6 bases between the two germline ends. This CDR3 is 14 amino acids long. Germline CDR1 is SGHRS and CDR2 is YFSETQ. The CDR3 spells CASSLEGSNYGYTF. CDR3 coding DNA: TGCGCCAGCAGCTTGGAGGGTTCTAACTATGGCTACACCTTC.

V gene TRBV10-1 combines with J gene TRBJ1-1; no clear D gene. The CDR3 loop spans 13 amino acids. Per the germline V gene, CDR1 is WNHNN and CDR2 is SYGVQD (reference sequence). With 2 bases removed from V and 5 bases from J, the gap between germline ends came to 9 bases. The CDR3 bases are TGCGCCAGCAGTGAGAAGACGGGAACTGAAGCTTTCTTT. It translates to CASSEKTGTEAFF.

The J gene is TRBJ1-2, the V gene TRBV6-1; possible D gene TRBD1, 6 bases. Germline V lookup: CDR1 MNHNS, CDR2 SASEGT. Trimming stripped 2 bases from V and 4 bases from J, with 14 bases between. The CDR3 is 15 amino acids. CDR3 nucleotides: TGTGCCAGCAGTGAATTTTTGGGACACACCTATGGCTACACCTTC. Translated: CASSEFLGHTYGYTF.

This clone was counted only a few times. The V call is TRBV7-2, the J call TRBJ1-6, with a weak D call TRBD1 (5 bases). In germline, CDR1 is SGHTA, CDR2 FQGNSA. Trimming left V 4 bases short and J 14 bases short, with 21 bases between. The CDR3 contains 15 residues. The chain's CDR3 is CASSWGWLEGRALHF. The CDR3 bases are TGTGCCAGCAGCTGGGGGTGGTTAGAGGGGAGGGCCCTCCACTTT. Full variable domain (remainder filled in from reference TRBV7-2 and TRBJ1-6): GAGVSQSPSNKVTEKGKDVELRCDPISGHTALYWYRQSLGQGLEFLIYFQGNSAPDKSGLPSDRFSAERTGGSVSTLTIQRTQQEDSAVYLCASSWGWLEGRALHFGNGTRLTVT.

The J gene is TRBJ2-7, the V gene TRBV10-3, with D maybe TRBD2 (5 bases). The CDR3 loop spans 17 amino acids. CDR1 is ENHRY, CDR2 SYGVKD, per germline. V was cut by 4 bases and J by 7 bases, with 26 bases left in between. The CDR3 spells CAISAATRSKSRGEQYF. Here the CDR3 DNA reads TGTGCCATCAGTGCCGCTACTAGGTCCAAATCACGAGGGGAGCAGTACTTC.

This sequence joins TRBV4-1 and TRBJ2-1; no definite D call. This CDR3 has 12 residues. CDR1 MGHRA and CDR2 YSYEKL come from the germline V gene. With 1 base removed from V and 10 bases from J, the gap between germline ends came to 8 bases. The CDR3 coding sequence is TGCGCCAGCAGCCAAGTGACTCGGGAGCAGTTCTTC. It is translated as CASSQVTREQFF.

J is TRBJ2-5 and V is TRBV14; perhaps TRBD1 as D (5 bases). This CDR3 is 12 amino acids long. Per germline, CDR1 SGHDN and CDR2 FVKESK. Trimming removed 4 bases from V and 4 bases from J, with 7 bases in between. The CDR3 region has the DNA TGTGCCAGCAGCCCTACAGGAGAGACCCAGTACTTC. Its translation is CASSPTGETQYF.

A remark on this clone: This CDR3 is also generated by other DNA sequences in the sample. V gene TRBV14 combines with J gene TRBJ2-7, with D uncertain. This CDR3 is 14 amino acids long. Looked up from germline, CDR1 is SGHDN and CDR2 is FVKESK. The V end was cut by 7 bases, the J end by 2 bases, with 15 bases between. The CDR3 loop reads CASTSNSRAYEQYF. The CDR3, as DNA: TGTGCCAGCACCTCTAACTCCCGGGCCTACGAGCAGTACTTC.

The CDR3 DNA reads as TGTGCCAGCAGTTGGACACCGACGGGCGAAAAACTGTTTTTT. The encoded protein is CASSWTPTGEKLFF. The rearrangement uses TRBV6-5 and TRBJ1-4; perhaps TRBD1 as D (5 bases). The CDR3 length is 14 residues. Trimming removed 4 bases at V and 8 bases at J, with 14 bases between. Germline CDR1 reads MNHEY; CDR2 reads SVGAGI.

The chain links TRBV4-3 to TRBJ1-3, with D possibly TRBD1 on 5 matching bases. The V end was cut by 4 bases, the J end by 1 base, with 11 bases between. Germline V gene sequence: CDR1 LGHNA, CDR2 YSLEER. This CDR3 region has 15 residues. CDR3 sequence: CASSLGEGSGNTIYF. CDR3 DNA sequence: TGCGCCAGCAGCCTCGGGGAGGGGTCTGGAAACACCATATATTTT.

This clone has a single count. The chain is built from TRBV27 and TRBJ2-7; D call uncertain. The CDR3 is made up of 14 amino acids. CDR1 is MNHEY and CDR2 is SMNVEV in the germline V gene (reference sequence). The V end was cut by 3 bases, the J end by 0 bases, with 9 bases between. The CDR3 sequence: CASSFFSPSYEQYF. CDR3 sequence (DNA): TGTGCCAGCAGTTTTTTCTCCCCCTCCTACGAGCAGTACTTC.

The chain joins TRBV6-6 to TRBJ2-2; D not resolved. CDR1 is MNHNY, CDR2 SVGAGI, per germline (reference sequence). V lost 2 bases and J 6 bases, leaving 1 base between the germline ends. The CDR3 runs 11 residues. The CDR3 sequence is CASSYAGELFF. In DNA form, the CDR3 reads TGTGCCAGCAGTTACGCCGGGGAGCTGTTTTTT.

The V gene is TRBV11-2, the J gene TRBJ1-2, with unresolved D. Germline CDR1 and CDR2: SGHAT and FQNNGV. This CDR3 has 15 amino acids. Trimming left V 5 bases short and J 3 bases short, with 16 bases between. CDR3 protein: CASSPRRGTDYGYTF. DNA of the CDR3: TGTGCCAGCAGCCCCCGCCGGGGAACCGACTATGGCTACACCTTC. The full variable domain, completed using reference TRBV11-2 and TRBJ1-2, is EAGVAQSPRYKIIEKRQSVAFWCNPISGHATLYWYQQILGQGPKLLIQFQNNGVVDDSQLPKDRFSAERLKGVDSTLKIQPAKLEDSAVYLCASSPRRGTDYGYTFGSGTRLTVV.

The gene calls are TRBV30 and TRBJ2-3; 9 nucleotides agree with TRBD2. V lost 0 bases to trimming and J lost 7 bases; unmatched junction nucleotides: 14. The CDR3 loop spans 17 amino acids. Germline V gives CDR1 GTSNPN, CDR2 SVGIG (reference sequence). Here the CDR3 reads CAWSVGSSGGRANTQYF. The DNA for the CDR3 is TGTGCCTGGAGTGTAGGTAGTAGCGGGGGACGCGCGAATACGCAGTATTTT.

CDR3 amino acids: CASIPGQGLTGANVLTF. CDR3 sequence (DNA): TGTGCCAGCATTCCGGGACAGGGGTTGACTGGGGCCAACGTCCTGACTTTC. The V call is TRBV7-3, the J call TRBJ2-6, with 10 bases aligning to TRBD1. With V trimmed by 7 bases and J by 2 bases, 8 bases remained unmatched. Germline CDR1 is SGHTA and CDR2 is FQGTGA. This CDR3 is built from 17 residues.

The V call is TRBV4-1, the J call TRBJ2-5; 13 bases match TRBD2. The length of the CDR3 is 15 residues. Germline values: CDR1 MGHRA, CDR2 YSYEKL. V shed 3 bases and J 4 bases; nucleotides not matched to a gene: 2. The CDR3 loop reads CASSHRLAGGETQYF. CDR3 bases: TGCGCCAGCAGCCATCGACTAGCGGGGGGAGAGACCCAGTACTTC.

The gene calls are TRBV11-2 and TRBJ1-4; D ambiguous. The CDR3 length is 16 residues. V gave up 5 bases and J gave up 7 bases, with 20 bases separating them. From germline, CDR1 is SGHAT and CDR2 FQNNGV. CDR3 residues: CASSPESDRAGEKLFF. CDR3 DNA: TGTGCCAGCAGCCCCGAATCGGACCGCGCGGGTGAAAAACTGTTTTTT.

This chain links TRBV5-6 with TRBJ1-1, with D possibly matching TRBD1 (5 bases). The CDR3 is made up of 13 amino acids. Trimming cost V 2 bases and J 6 bases, with 11 bases left between them. Germline loops: CDR1 SGHDT, CDR2 YYEEEE. CDR3 in amino acids: CASSFQGSPEAFF. The CDR3 nucleotides read TGTGCCAGCAGCTTCCAGGGTAGCCCTGAAGCTTTCTTT.

V gene TRBV18 combines with J gene TRBJ2-5; no clear D. V shed 6 bases and J shed 4 bases, with 3 bases lying between them. The CDR3 loop spans 10 amino acids. Germline V gives CDR1 KGHSH, CDR2 LQKENI. The CDR3 reads CASSGETQYF. The CDR3 DNA reads TGTGCCAGCTCGGGAGAGACCCAGTACTTC.

The V gene is TRBV18, the J gene TRBJ1-2, with 7 bases that match TRBD1. CDR3 length: 15 residues. Per the germline V gene, CDR1 is KGHSH and CDR2 is LQKENI. Trimming cost V 2 bases and J 3 bases; bases outside gene matches: 6. Written as DNA, the CDR3 is TGTGCCAGCTCACCATCCGGGGGGACAGACTATGGCTACACCTTC. It yields the protein CASSPSGGTDYGYTF.

The chain employs TRBV5-1 and TRBJ1-1; TRBD1 matches 7 bases. The J segment lost 1 base and the V segment lost 6 bases, leaving 9 bases of the junction unmatched. This CDR3 has 15 amino acids. In germline, CDR1 is SGHRS, CDR2 YFSETQ. CDR3 sequence reads: CASKIGGAGNTEAFF. CDR3 in DNA: TGCGCCAGCAAAATAGGGGGCGCTGGGAACACTGAAGCTTTCTTT.

This chain connects TRBV9 to TRBJ2-7; TRBD1 matches 7 bases. This CDR3 is built from 17 residues. Unmatched junction bases numbered 12, after V lost 0 bases and J lost 3 bases. The V gene's germline CDR1 is SGDLS and CDR2 YYNGEE. CDR3 amino acids: CASSVGAEGAVGYEQYF. The CDR3 DNA reads as TGTGCCAGCAGCGTAGGGGCCGAGGGGGCGGTTGGCTACGAGCAGTACTTC.

The chain has TRBV5-1 and TRBJ1-3; 8 bases fit TRBD1. Trimming at V came to 4 bases and at J to 0 bases, leaving 6 bases not matched to a gene. Looked up from germline, CDR1 is SGHRS and CDR2 is YFSETQ. The CDR3 contains 16 residues. CDR3 nucleotides: TGCGCCAGCAGCCCCGGGACAGGAAACTCTGGAAACACCATATATTTT. Translation gives CASSPGTGNSGNTIYF. The variable domain in full, completed from reference TRBV5-1 and TRBJ1-3, reads KAGVTQTPRYLIKTRGQQVTLSCSPISGHRSVSWYQQTPGQGLQFLFEYFSETQRNKGNFPGRFSGRQFSNSRSEMNVSTLELGDSALYLCASSPGTGNSGNTIYFGEGSWLTVV.

The CDR3, as DNA: TGTGCCAGCAGCTTGGGAGGGGGATCTAGTCAGCCCCAGCATTTT. As protein: CASSLGGGSSQPQHF. The V and J genes are TRBV5-6 and TRBJ1-5; D possibly corresponds to TRBD1 (6 bases). The V gene's germline CDR1 is SGHDT and CDR2 YYEEEE. The ends were cut back, 0 bases at V and 6 bases at J, with 13 bases in the middle. This CDR3 has 15 residues.